This record concerns one TCR beta chain sequence. This specimen comes from a study of blood T cell repertoires in COVID-19. The CDR3 has 15 amino acids. Germline CDR1 reads SGHNT; CDR2 reads YYREEE (reference sequence). The V segment lost 1 base and the J segment 3 bases; nucleotides outside the gene matches: 3. Authors' methods: Estimates of nucleated cell counts were drawn from the amplification of reference gene primers. Assay used: immunoSEQ multiplex PCR; TCRdb lists only in-frame clones, some missing. V, J and clone size were drawn from that table, and D and trimming were deduced from the DNA. The sample consists of 59,000 or so clones, about 81% of them appearing once.

Sequencing input: peripheral blood. The V and J genes are TRBV5-4 and TRBJ1-5, with TRBD1 identical over 8 bases. This clonotype originated in a human donor in a cohort sampled during active COVID-19. Here the CDR3 DNA reads TGTGCCAGCAGCTTGATGGGACAGGTCAATCAGCCCCAGCATTTT. It is translated as CASSLMGQVNQPQHF.